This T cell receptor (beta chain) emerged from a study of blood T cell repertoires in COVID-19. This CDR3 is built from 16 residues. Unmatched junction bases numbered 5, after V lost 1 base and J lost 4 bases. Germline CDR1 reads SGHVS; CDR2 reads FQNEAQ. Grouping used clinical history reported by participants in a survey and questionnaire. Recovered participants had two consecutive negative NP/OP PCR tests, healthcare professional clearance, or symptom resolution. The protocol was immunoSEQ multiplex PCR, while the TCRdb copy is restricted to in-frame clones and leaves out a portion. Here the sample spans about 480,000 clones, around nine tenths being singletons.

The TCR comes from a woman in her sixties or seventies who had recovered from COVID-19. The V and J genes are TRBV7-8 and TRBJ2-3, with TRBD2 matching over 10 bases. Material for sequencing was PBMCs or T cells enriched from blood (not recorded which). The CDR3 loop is CASSLGSGGAADTQYF. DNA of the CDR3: TGTGCCAGCAGCTTAGGGAGCGGGGGGGCCGCAGATACGCAGTATTTT.